Listed below are T cell receptor beta chains from one sample, sequenced in a study of technical replicates of blood from a handful of donors. Measured with immunoSEQ multiplex PCR; TCRdb has only the in-frame clones, and not every one. Among 9,500 to 15,000 clones listed, 85% to 95% were seen once. Sequencing was done on a sample of PBMCs. These receptors all come from a human donor in good health. The CDR3 runs from the conserved cysteine through the conserved F or W. D genes are given only for firm matches. Clone size, where shown, is once, few, many, or a class for clones that have expanded.

d_gene	j_gene	abundance	v_gene	CDR3nt	CDR3aa
TRBD1	TRBJ1-1	once	TRBV18	TGTGCCAGCTCACCCCGGGACAGGGGACCTGAAGCTTTCTTT	CASSPRDRGPEAFF
TRBD1	TRBJ2-7	.	TRBV28	TGTGCCAGCAGTTTCCGGGACAGAGTCTACGAGCAGTACTTC	CASSFRDRVYEQYF
.	TRBJ2-7	.	TRBV27	TGTGCCAGCAGTTCGGCAGGGATGGGCTCCTACGAGCAGTACTTC	CASSSAGMGSYEQYF
.	TRBJ1-1	.	TRBV7-9	TGTGCCAGCAGCTTAGAGGCCAGGGTGAACACTGAAGCTTTCTTT	CASSLEARVNTEAFF
TRBD2	TRBJ2-3	.	TRBV5-1	TGCGCCAGCAGCTCCCGACTAGCGGGAAAGGATACGCAGTATTTT	CASSSRLAGKDTQYF
TRBD1	TRBJ1-2	.	TRBV5-1	TGCGCCAGCAGCTGGGAGACTCCGGGACAGGGGACTCTCGGCTACACCTTC	CASSWETPGQGTLGYTF
.	TRBJ2-1	once	TRBV5-1	TGCGCCAGCACCCTGGCAGCGCCCAGCTCCTACAATGAGCAGTTCTTC	CASTLAAPSSYNEQFF
TRBD2	TRBJ2-5	.	TRBV4-1	TGCGCCAGCAGCCTGGGGGGGTTAGAGACCCAGTACTTC	CASSLGGLETQYF
.	TRBJ1-1	.	TRBV19	TGTGCCAGTTGTTCACACTACATGAACACTGAAGCTTTCTTT	CASCSHYMNTEAFF
TRBD1	TRBJ2-2	.	TRBV19	TGTGCCAGTAGGACAGGGGGAGACGGGGAGCTGTTTTTT	CASRTGGDGELFF
TRBD1	TRBJ2-5	.	TRBV2	TGTGCCAGCAGTTCCGGACAGGGAGGAGAGACCCAGTACTTC	CASSSGQGGETQYF
.	TRBJ1-1	.	TRBV29-1	TGCAGCGTTGTCCCCGGAGCGGTATGGGAGGGGAAGACTGAAGCTTTCTTT	CSVVPGAVWEGKTEAFF
TRBD1	TRBJ1-4	.	TRBV5-1	TGCGCCAGCAGCTCGTCATCTTGGACAGGGGAGGAAAAACTGTTTTTT	CASSSSSWTGEEKLFF
.	TRBJ1-5	few	TRBV11-3	TGTGCCAGCAGCTTAGGATGGGGGCGTCAGCCCCAGCATTTT	CASSLGWGRQPQHF
.	TRBJ2-3	.	TRBV29-1	TGCAGCGGGTCTGCGGAAACAGGGACGCAGTATTTT	CSGSAETGTQYF
.	TRBJ1-5	.	TRBV5-4	TGTGCCAGCAGCTTGGGGGAGGGGCCCCAGCATTTT	CASSLGEGPQHF
.	TRBJ1-1	.	TRBV7-6	TGTGCCAGCAGCCAGGGAGGGTCGGCCACTGAAGCTTTCTTT	CASSQGGSATEAFF
.	TRBJ2-2	.	TRBV10-1	TGCGCCAGCAGTGAGTCCACGGCGAACACCGGGGAGCTGTTTTTT	CASSESTANTGELFF
.	TRBJ1-5	once	TRBV23-1	TGCGCCAGCAGTCACTGGAAGCGACAGTCCAATCAGCCCCAGCATTTT	CASSHWKRQSNQPQHF
.	TRBJ1-5	.	TRBV6-5	TGTGCCAGCAGCGACCGGGATCAGCCCCAGCATTTT	CASSDRDQPQHF
TRBD1	TRBJ1-2	.	TRBV2	TGTGCCAGCAGCGGACAGGGCTATGGCTACACCTTC	CASSGQGYGYTF
.	TRBJ1-1	.	TRBV7-6	TGTGCCAGCAGCTCGACAGCAGGCGAGGCTGAAGCTTTCTTT	CASSSTAGEAEAFF
.	TRBJ2-5	.	TRBV7-9	TGTGCCAGCAGCTTAGGATTGGGGGAGGTAACAGAGACCCAGTACTTC	CASSLGLGEVTETQYF
.	TRBJ2-2	.	TRBV2	TGTGCCAGCAGTGAAGCGTGGGAACTAGCCGTGAGCACCGGGGAGCTGTTTTTT	CASSEAWELAVSTGELFF
.	TRBJ2-7	.	TRBV28	TGTGCCAGCAGTCTAACAGGAGATAACTCCTACGAGCAGTACTTC	CASSLTGDNSYEQYF
.	TRBJ1-4	.	TRBV19	TGTGCCAGTAAACAGAACGTCCGGGGGAGTGCAACTAATGAAAAACTGTTTTTT	CASKQNVRGSATNEKLFF
TRBD1	TRBJ2-7	.	TRBV5-6	TGTGCCAGCAGCTTCAAAATCCGGGACAGGTTCAACGAGCAGTACTTC	CASSFKIRDRFNEQYF
.	TRBJ2-7	.	TRBV6-4	TGTGCCAGCAGCGAGGACAGGTGGAGGGGTGAGCAGTACTTC	CASSEDRWRGEQYF
TRBD1	TRBJ2-2	.	TRBV5-1	TGCGCCAGCAGCTCACCCCCGGGACAGGCCGACACCGGGGAGCTGTTTTTT	CASSSPPGQADTGELFF
.	TRBJ2-7	once	TRBV5-8	TGTGCCAGCAGCTTGTACAGGGCCTCCTACGAGCAGTACTTC	CASSLYRASYEQYF
TRBD1	TRBJ1-4	.	TRBV10-3	TGTGCCATCAGAGGGGACAGGCTAGGTGAAAAACTGTTTTTT	CAIRGDRLGEKLFF
TRBD2	TRBJ2-7	.	TRBV30	TGTGCCTGGAGTAGAGCGGGACCCGCCGCCTACGAGCAGTACTTC	CAWSRAGPAAYEQYF
.	TRBJ1-2	.	TRBV27	TGTGCCAGCAGTTTATCGGGGGGGACCCCGTTCTATGGCTACACCTTC	CASSLSGGTPFYGYTF
.	TRBJ2-7	.	TRBV2	TGTGCCAGCAGCTTACAGGGCTACGAGCAGTACTTC	CASSLQGYEQYF
TRBD2	TRBJ2-3	.	TRBV7-9	TGTGCCAGCAGCTTGGGTAGCGGGAGCTCAGATACGCAGTATTTT	CASSLGSGSSDTQYF
TRBD2	TRBJ2-5	.	TRBV27	TGTGCCACTAGCGGGAGCCGCGCCTCTCAAGAGACCCAGTACTTC	CATSGSRASQETQYF